A selection of T cell receptor beta chains follows, all from one sample in a study of early T cells in non-severe SARS-CoV-2 infection. MiXCR, run by TCRdb on the 5' RACE reads, gives a single entry per CDR3 protein. Altogether 30,000 or so distinct CDR3 sequences are present, roughly 5.4% being singletons, with the ten largest covering around 4.5%. Specimen: whole blood. Source of these receptors: an adult who was a healthcare worker with PCR-confirmed SARS-CoV-2 infection or an uninfected control (not recorded which). The CDR3 runs from the conserved cysteine through the conserved F or W. D genes are given only for firm matches. Only some rows state a clone size, as once, few, many or a class for expanded clones.

J: TRBJ2-1
D: .
V: TRBV19
size: many
DNA: TGTGCCAGTAGAATGACAGGAGCCCCCTACAATGAGCAGTTCTTC
CDR3: CASRMTGAPYNEQFF

J: TRBJ2-2
D: .
V: TRBV28
size: many
DNA: TGTGCCAGCAGGGTGAACGAATGGGGAGCCACCGGGGAGCTGTTTTTT
CDR3: CASRVNEWGATGELFF

J: TRBJ2-1
D: TRBD1
V: TRBV6-5
size: many
DNA: TGTGCCAGCAGTTATGACAGGGACAATGAGCAGTTCTTC
CDR3: CASSYDRDNEQFF

J: TRBJ1-2
D: TRBD1
V: TRBV20-1
size: many
DNA: TGCAGTGCCAAATCCTGGACAGGGCATTATGGCTACACCTTC
CDR3: CSAKSWTGHYGYTF

J: TRBJ1-2
D: .
V: TRBV28
size: few
DNA: TGTGCCAGCAGGGGACTCGCCATGGTCCCCTCTAGCTATGGCTACACCTTC
CDR3: CASRGLAMVPSSYGYTF

J: TRBJ2-5
D: .
V: TRBV4-1
size: many
DNA: TGCGCCAGCAGCCAAGATCGAGGGGTTCGGGGAGAGACCCAGTACTTC
CDR3: CASSQDRGVRGETQYF

J: TRBJ1-1
D: .
V: TRBV3-1
size: .
DNA: TGTGCCAGCAGCCAAGTAGGAGGCACTGAAGCTTTCTTT
CDR3: CASSQVGGTEAFF

J: TRBJ2-7
D: TRBD1
V: TRBV5-6
size: .
DNA: TGTGCCAGCAGCTGGAGACGGCCAGGGGGCTCCTCCGAGCAGTACTTC
CDR3: CASSWRRPGGSSEQYF

J: TRBJ2-3
D: .
V: TRBV5-1
size: many
DNA: TGCGCCAGCCGAACTTATAGCACAGATACGCAGTATTTT
CDR3: CASRTYSTDTQYF

J: TRBJ2-1
D: TRBD2
V: TRBV27
size: many
DNA: TGTGCCAGCCGTAACCCCCTAGCGGCGTCCTACAATGAGCAGTTCTTC
CDR3: CASRNPLAASYNEQFF

J: TRBJ2-1
D: TRBD2
V: TRBV7-6
size: .
DNA: TGTGCCAGCAGCTTATACCAGCGGGAGAGAGGCCAGTTCTTC
CDR3: CASSLYQRERGQFF

J: TRBJ2-1
D: TRBD2
V: TRBV11-2
size: many
DNA: TGTGCCAGCACCGAAGGACTAGCGGGAGGTGGTAATGAGCAGTTCTTC
CDR3: CASTEGLAGGGNEQFF

J: TRBJ1-3
D: .
V: TRBV7-8
size: .
DNA: TGTGCCAGCAGCTCCCACAGGGTGGCATCCGGAAACACCATATATTTT
CDR3: CASSSHRVASGNTIYF

J: TRBJ2-5
D: .
V: TRBV7-2
size: many
DNA: TGTGCCAGCAGCTTTTCAGAGACCCAGTACTTC
CDR3: CASSFSETQYF

J: TRBJ2-2
D: TRBD1
V: TRBV4-1
size: few
DNA: TGCGCCAGCAGCCAAGTGTGGACAGGAGCGAACACCGGGGAGCTGTTTTTT
CDR3: CASSQVWTGANTGELFF

J: TRBJ2-3
D: .
V: TRBV28
size: many
DNA: TGTGCCAGCTACTCCCCAGGGGCGGGAGATACGCAGTATTTT
CDR3: CASYSPGAGDTQYF

J: TRBJ2-3
D: .
V: TRBV18
size: .
DNA: TGTGCCAGTATCGGAGGGGATACGCAGTATTTT
CDR3: CASIGGDTQYF

J: TRBJ2-1
D: .
V: TRBV6-4
size: many
DNA: TGTGCCAGCAACATGAGGGACCGAGAGTTCTTC
CDR3: CASNMRDREFF

J: TRBJ2-1
D: .
V: TRBV18
size: many
DNA: TGTGCCAGCTCACTCGGGGGAGGCGGTCGGGGTGAGCAGTTCTTC
CDR3: CASSLGGGGRGEQFF

J: TRBJ1-5
D: TRBD1
V: TRBV18
size: many
DNA: TGTGCCAGCTCACCCGGGGACAGGGGGCCTTTTGGTCAGCCCCAGCATTTT
CDR3: CASSPGDRGPFGQPQHF

J: TRBJ2-7
D: .
V: TRBV11-2
size: many
DNA: TGTGCCAGCAGCTTAGCGCGAGGGCACTCCTACGAGCAGTACTTC
CDR3: CASSLARGHSYEQYF

J: TRBJ1-1
D: .
V: TRBV14
size: many
DNA: TGTGCCAGCAGCCAACAGAAGGTGGGCGGCACTGAAGCTTTCTTT
CDR3: CASSQQKVGGTEAFF